A selection of T cell receptor beta chains follows, all from one sample in a study of blood T cell repertoires in COVID-19. This table comes from immunoSEQ multiplex PCR, and its TCRdb copy is limited to in-frame clones, with some not included. The data hold about 140,000 clones, with around 86% observed a single time. The sequenced sample consisted of peripheral blood. The receptors derive from a human donor in a cohort sampled during active COVID-19. Each CDR3 is given with its conserved first and last residue. The D gene is left open where the match is weak. The size entry is marked missing in some rows and otherwise reads once, few, many or a size class.

TRBV4-3,TRBJ1-2,few,.,CASSQGSISDYGYTF,TGCGCCAGCAGCCAAGGATCCATTAGCGACTATGGCTACACCTTC
TRBV5-4,TRBJ2-7,.,TRBD1,CASSHGTGSYEQYF,TGTGCCAGCAGCCACGGGACAGGCTCCTACGAGCAGTACTTC
TRBV18,TRBJ2-1,.,TRBD1,CASSPPDRETFYNEQFF,TGTGCCAGCTCACCACCGGACAGGGAAACCTTCTACAATGAGCAGTTCTTC
TRBV4-2,TRBJ1-6,.,TRBD1,CASSSGTASSPLHF,TGTGCCAGCAGCTCCGGGACAGCGAGTTCACCCCTCCACTTT
TRBV6-2/TRBV6-3,TRBJ2-7,.,TRBD2,CASSRGTSGRYEQYF,TGTGCCAGCAGCCGGGGGACTAGCGGAAGATACGAGCAGTACTTC
TRBV4-2,TRBJ2-1,.,TRBD2,CASSQGQREVPVDEQFF,TGTGCCAGCAGCCAAGGCCAGCGGGAGGTCCCGGTAGATGAGCAGTTCTTC
TRBV19,TRBJ1-5,few,TRBD1,CASSRPGQGGQPQHF,TGTGCCAGTAGTAGACCGGGACAGGGGGGTCAGCCCCAGCATTTT
TRBV6-4,TRBJ2-7,.,TRBD2,CASSDMGLATPTSYEQYF,TGTGCCAGCAGTGACATGGGACTAGCGACCCCGACTTCCTACGAGCAGTACTTC
TRBV5-1,TRBJ1-4,.,TRBD1,CASSFSGTGEEKLFF,TGCGCCAGCAGCTTTTCAGGGACAGGGGAAGAAAAACTGTTTTTT
TRBV19,TRBJ2-7,.,.,CASSIPGEYATYEQYF,TGTGCCAGTAGTATTCCAGGCGAATACGCCACCTACGAGCAGTACTTC
TRBV5-1,TRBJ1-5,.,TRBD1,CASSWGTGGANQPQHF,TGCGCCAGCAGCTGGGGGACAGGGGGAGCCAATCAGCCCCAGCATTTT
TRBV28,TRBJ2-3,.,TRBD2,CASSPPPRLASTDTQYF,TGTGCCAGCAGTCCTCCCCCCAGACTAGCGAGCACAGATACGCAGTATTTT
TRBV6-5,TRBJ2-1,.,TRBD2,CASSSGLAGVIFF,TGTGCCAGCAGTTCGGGACTAGCGGGAGTTATTTTCTTC
TRBV7-6,TRBJ2-2,.,.,CASSPTPSSTGELFF,TGTGCCAGCAGCCCTACCCCTTCGAGCACCGGGGAGCTGTTTTTT
TRBV29-1,TRBJ2-7,once,TRBD2,CSVVSGRALDYEQYF,TGCAGCGTCGTTAGCGGGAGGGCCCTCGACTACGAGCAGTACTTC
TRBV9,TRBJ2-7,.,TRBD1,CASSHTGTGFDEQYF,TGTGCCAGCAGTCACACCGGGACAGGGTTCGACGAGCAGTACTTC
TRBV9,TRBJ2-5,.,.,CASSVAVSSESQETQYF,TGTGCCAGCAGCGTAGCGGTGTCTAGCGAATCCCAAGAGACCCAGTACTTC
TRBV7-2,TRBJ2-7,few,.,CASSLGTYYSYEQYF,TGTGCCAGCAGCTTAGGGACATACTACTCCTACGAGCAGTACTTC
TRBV7-3,TRBJ2-3,.,.,CASSLGGTADTQYF,TGTGCCAGCAGCTTAGGAGGGACGGCGGATACGCAGTATTTT
TRBV5-6,TRBJ2-2,.,TRBD2,CASSLAGGASFGELFF,TGTGCCAGCAGCTTGGCCGGGGGGGCTTCGTTCGGGGAGCTGTTTTTT
TRBV12-3/TRBV12-4,TRBJ2-6,.,.,CASRPGGANVLTF,TGTGCCAGCAGGCCGGGGGGGGCCAACGTCCTGACTTTC
TRBV6-1,TRBJ1-5,.,TRBD1,CASSVLVGQGIGLRNQPQHF,TGTGCCAGCAGTGTGCTGGTCGGACAGGGGATTGGCCTGCGCAATCAGCCCCAGCATTTT
TRBV19,TRBJ1-1,.,TRBD1,CASKPGGGPEAFF,TGTGCCAGTAAGCCAGGGGGAGGTCCTGAAGCTTTCTTT
TRBV5-5,TRBJ2-7,.,.,CASSPGGVAGTYEQYF,TGTGCCAGCAGCCCAGGGGGAGTAGCGGGGACCTACGAGCAGTACTTC
TRBV5-4,TRBJ1-1,.,.,CASSWQGRLNTEAFF,TGTGCCAGCAGCTGGCAGGGGCGATTGAACACTGAAGCTTTCTTT
TRBV6-5,TRBJ2-2,once,.,CASSYSGRGNTGELFF,TGTGCCAGCAGTTACTCTGGGCGGGGAAACACCGGGGAGCTGTTTTTT
TRBV7-3,TRBJ2-1,.,.,CASSLRASDYNEQFF,TGTGCCAGCAGCTTAAGGGCTAGCGACTACAATGAGCAGTTCTTC